A single sample gave rise to the 14 T cell receptor beta chains below, sequenced in a study of CD8 T cells in ankylosing spondylitis. MiXCR, run by TCRdb on the 5' RACE reads, gives a single entry per CDR3 protein. The table includes 150,000 to 200,000 distinct CDR3 sequences, around a sixth detected once. Sequenced: blood, either unsorted or a sorted T cell fraction (not recorded which). The receptor set was obtained from a male donor aged 5 to 30 with ankylosing spondylitis or in good health (not recorded which).

The rearrangement joins TRBV12-3 or TRBV12-4 to TRBJ2-7; 9 nucleotides line up with TRBD1. The CDR3 loop spans 16 amino acids. The V gene end was trimmed by 7 bases and the J gene end by 4 bases; junction bases not matched to a gene: 14. DNA for the CDR3: TGTGCCAGCACCAACCTCTTGGGACAGGGTAAATACGAGCAGTACTTC. This codes for CASTNLLGQGKYEQYF.

This clonotype was seen many times. The chain carries TRBV2 and TRBJ1-5; 8 bases match TRBD1. Germline lookup yields CDR1 SNHLY and CDR2 FYNNEI. The CDR3 is 15 residues long. The V and J ends lost 5 bases and 7 bases, in that order; junction bases with no gene match: 10. In DNA, the CDR3 is TGTGCCAGCAGTTTCCGACAGGGGTCGTACCAGCCCCAGCATTTT. This sequence encodes CASSFRQGSYQPQHF.

A few counts support this clonotype. The chain combines TRBV3-1 with TRBJ2-7, with a possible D match to TRBD2 (6 bases). The germline V gene has CDR1 LGHDT and CDR2 YNNKEL (reference sequence). Trimming took off 4 bases at V and 2 bases at J, with 15 bases between the two ends. The CDR3 totals 15 residues. The CDR3 loop is CASSPIPQRAYEQYF. For the CDR3, the DNA is TGTGCCAGCAGCCCAATACCCCAGCGGGCCTACGAGCAGTACTTC.

This clonotype has a count of ten or more. V and J are TRBV24-1 and TRBJ2-1; D unresolved. Trimming cost V 3 bases and J 9 bases, with 11 bases left between them. Germline CDR1 KGHDR, CDR2 SFDVKD. This CDR3 is 13 amino acids long. The CDR3 loop is CATSDLGYSEQFF. For the CDR3, the DNA is TGTGCCACCAGTGATCTCGGGTATAGTGAGCAGTTCTTC.

CDR3 DNA: TGCAGCGTTGAAGATGGCGCGGGGGATTGGGGGACCCAGTACTTC. Amino acids: CSVEDGAGDWGTQYF. The rearrangement uses TRBV29-1 and TRBJ2-5, with TRBD2 identical over 7 bases. The CDR3 is 15 amino acids. Germline V CDR1 and CDR2: SQVTM, ANQGSEA. The junction had 11 bases not matched to a gene; V was cut back by 0 bases and J by 7 bases.

V is TRBV29-1 and J is TRBJ2-7; tentative D call: TRBD2 (6 bases). CDR3 length: 12 residues. Between the trimmed V and J ends, which lost 3 bases and 4 bases, there was a span of 10 bases. The germline V gene encodes CDR1 SQVTM and CDR2 ANQGSEA. CDR3 sequence: CSVERDLYEQYV. The DNA for the CDR3 is TGCAGCGTTGAGCGGGACTTATACGAGCAGTACGTC.

CDR3 sequence: CASTEMGATETQYF. For the CDR3, the DNA is TGCGCCAGCACCGAAATGGGAGCTACGGAGACCCAGTACTTC. V usage is TRBV5-1 and J usage is TRBJ2-5, with D tentatively TRBD2 (5 bases). Trimming stripped 6 bases from V and 5 bases from J, with 17 bases between. The V gene's germline CDR1 is SGHRS and CDR2 YFSETQ. The CDR3 spans 14 residues.

This clonotype came up once. The V and J genes are TRBV14 and TRBJ1-3; the D is unclear. The V end lost 0 bases, the J end lost 3 bases, and 3 bases lay between the germline ends. This CDR3 contains 13 residues. The germline CDR1 and CDR2 sequences are SGHDN and FVKESK. The CDR3 region is CASSQEFGNTIYF. The CDR3 nucleotides are TGTGCCAGCAGCCAAGAATTTGGAAACACCATATATTTT. The full variable domain, with the rest looked up from reference TRBV14 and TRBJ1-3, is EAGVTQFPSHSVIEKGQTVTLRCDPISGHDNLYWYRRVMGKEIKFLLHFVKESKQDESGMPNNRFLAERTGGTYSTLKVQPAELEDSGVYFCASSQEFGNTIYFGEGSWLTVV.

This clonotype was seen ten or more times. The chain is built from TRBV12-3 or TRBV12-4 and TRBJ1-1; the D gene is possibly TRBD1 (5 bases). This CDR3 contains 13 residues. The V gene lost 8 bases and the J gene lost 5 bases, with 15 bases spanning the gap. This CDR3 reads CASSVRGGTEAFF. The CDR3 coding sequence is TGTGCCAGCTCCGTACGGGGGGGGACTGAAGCTTTCTTT.

The J gene is TRBJ2-1, the V gene TRBV2; no clear D. Germline V CDR1 and CDR2: SNHLY, FYNNEI. CDR3 length equals 13 residues. V shed 4 bases and J shed 6 bases, with 10 bases lying between them. CDR3 coding DNA: TGTGCCAGCAGTGGAGAGGCCATCAATGAGCAGTTCTTC. It codes for CASSGEAINEQFF.

V usage is TRBV18 and J usage is TRBJ1-5; D call uncertain. Germline V gene sequence: CDR1 KGHSH, CDR2 LQKENI. CDR3 size: 14 residues. V lost 6 bases to trimming and J lost 2 bases, with 11 bases between them. CDR3 DNA: TGTGCCAGCTCCAACGCGAGGGGCAATCAGCCCCAGCATTTT. Translation: CASSNARGNQPQHF.

This chain uses TRBV7-9 with TRBJ2-5; TRBD2 matches at 7 bases. J lost 3 bases, V lost 5 bases, and 6 bases had no gene match. The CDR3 totals 14 residues. Per the germline V gene, CDR1 is SEHNR and CDR2 is FQNEAQ (reference sequence). In DNA, the CDR3 is TGTGCCAGCAGCCCCGGCCTAGCGGAAGAGACCCAGTACTTC. This translates into CASSPGLAEETQYF.

The rearrangement links TRBV20-1 to TRBJ2-5, with D uncertain. V lost 3 bases and J lost 2, with 10 bases in between. This CDR3 contains 13 residues. CDR1 and CDR2 (germline): DFQATT, SNEGSKA (reference sequence). The CDR3 nucleotides are TGCAGTGCTAGTTACAGAGCACAAGAGACCCAGTACTTC. Protein sequence: CSASYRAQETQYF.

This clonotype was recorded at least ten times. CDR3: CASSLAVVTGATTGELFF. The DNA of the CDR3 is TGCGCCAGCAGCTTGGCCGTCGTGACAGGGGCTACCACCGGGGAGCTGTTTTTT. The chain uses TRBV5-1 and TRBJ2-2; TRBD1 matches at 8 bases. V was pared by 0 bases and J by 4 bases, with 11 bases of the junction left unmatched. The CDR3 has 18 amino acids. CDR1 and CDR2 (germline): SGHRS, YFSETQ.